The clone carrying this TCR beta chain was counted a few times. Some clones are missing from TCRdb's copy, which holds only in-frame ones; the method was immunoSEQ multiplex PCR. The table records 200,000 to 250,000 clones, around 82% of them present only once. The data are from a study of blood T cell repertoires in COVID-19. Study overall: There were acute and convalescent COVID-19 samples, and they came from the United States, Italy and Spain.

Trimming pared 0 bases from V and 3 bases from J, leaving 9 bases between. Germline assignment: CDR1 SGDLS and CDR2 YYNGEE. The CDR3 is made up of 14 amino acids. This TCR was sampled from a woman in her seventies with acute or convalescent COVID-19. The sequencing input was peripheral blood. This chain uses TRBV9 with TRBJ2-5; the D is unclear. The CDR3 reads CASSVAPSEETQYF. CDR3 bases: TGTGCCAGCAGCGTAGCCCCCTCCGAAGAGACCCAGTACTTC.